A single sample is the source of the 27 T cell receptor beta chains below, sequenced in a study of neurological immune-mediated disorders. MiXCR, applied by TCRdb to the 5' RACE reads, yields one record per CDR3 protein. Of 20,000 to 25,000 distinct CDR3 sequences in the sample, 5.5% to 8% were seen once. The sample consisted of CD8+ T cells from blood. These receptors all stem from a man aged 18 to 30 in good health.

In its sample, this clonotype was seen many times. This sequence joins TRBV10-3 and TRBJ1-4; the D is unclear. The V end lost 2 bases, the J end lost 0 bases, and 7 bases lay between the germline ends. Germline CDR1 reads ENHRY; CDR2 reads SYGVKD. The CDR3 contains 15 residues. CDR3 coding DNA: TGTGCCATCAGTGAGGGCGTTACAACTAATGAAAAACTGTTTTTT. It is translated as CAISEGVTTNEKLFF.

This clonotype ranks as medium-sized (0.01 to 0.1%). The rearrangement links TRBV20-1 to TRBJ2-5; 12 bases map to TRBD2. Germline lookup yields CDR1 DFQATT and CDR2 SNEGSKA (reference sequence). Germline trimming cut 0 bases from V and 5 bases from J; bases unmatched to any gene: 13. The CDR3 spans 18 residues. CDR3 nucleotide sequence: TGCAGTGCTAGAGACCCACTAGCGGGGGGCCCTGTCGGGGAGACCCAGTACTTC. This sequence encodes CSARDPLAGGPVGETQYF.

This clonotype was seen repeatedly, ten times or more. The J gene is TRBJ2-5, the V gene TRBV20-1, with TRBD2 identical over 8 bases. CDR1 and CDR2 from the germline V gene are DFQATT and SNEGSKA (reference sequence). The CDR3 sequence is 16 residues long. Germline trimming cut 1 base from V and 5 bases from J; bases unmatched to any gene: 12. The CDR3, as DNA: TGCAGTGCTAGAGTGGGTAGCGGGGTCCGCCTGGAGACCCAGTACTTC. Translated, it gives CSARVGSGVRLETQYF.

This clonotype is medium-sized (0.01 to 0.1%) in the sample. This chain links TRBV3-1 with TRBJ2-5, with 14 nucleotides matching TRBD2. V shed 4 bases and J 4 bases; nucleotides not matched to a gene: 2. The germline V gene has CDR1 LGHDT and CDR2 YNNKEL (reference sequence). This CDR3 has 15 residues. The CDR3 nucleotides read TGTGCCAGCAGCCGACTAGCGGGGGGGGGAGAGACCCAGTACTTC. Translation: CASSRLAGGGETQYF.

The rearrangement joins TRBV30 to TRBJ2-2, with 8 positions matching TRBD2. Germline lookup yields CDR1 GTSNPN and CDR2 SVGIG (reference sequence). The V gene end was trimmed by 3 bases and the J gene end by 5 bases; junction bases not matched to a gene: 5. This CDR3 is built from 14 residues. This chain's CDR3 is CAWSGGAETGELFF. CDR3 coding DNA: TGTGCCTGGAGCGGGGGGGCAGAGACCGGGGAGCTGTTTTTT.

The genes are TRBV30 and TRBJ1-1; possibly TRBD1 for D (5 bases). The V and J ends lost 7 bases and 7 bases respectively, with 16 bases between them. Germline assignment: CDR1 GTSNPN and CDR2 SVGIG (reference sequence). There are 12 residues in the CDR3. CDR3 nucleotide sequence: TGTGCCTACGACAATCGACAGCTTGAAGCTTTCTTT. Its protein product is CAYDNRQLEAFF.

At least ten counts were recorded for this clonotype. V gene TRBV7-9 combines with J gene TRBJ2-7; TRBD2 aligns across 7 bases. This CDR3 has 13 residues. With 5 bases clipped from V and 3 bases from J, the junction kept 4 bases outside the gene matches. Per germline, CDR1 SEHNR and CDR2 FQNEAQ (reference sequence). CDR3 in DNA: TGTGCCAGCAGCCTTGGGGGGGGCTACGAGCAGTACTTC. Residues: CASSLGGGYEQYF.

This clonotype has a count of ten or more. V and J are TRBV3-1 and TRBJ2-7; the D gene could be TRBD1 or TRBD2 (6 bases each). With 4 bases removed from V and 4 bases from J, the gap between germline ends came to 17 bases. Germline V gene lookup returns CDR1 LGHDT and CDR2 YNNKEL (reference sequence). The CDR3 is 15 residues long. CDR3 sequence reads: CASSPSGGRIYEQYF. The CDR3 bases are TGTGCCAGCAGCCCGTCTGGGGGGCGCATTTACGAGCAGTACTTC.

This clonotype was counted many times. This chain joins TRBV5-1 and TRBJ2-2, with TRBD1 matching 8 bases. The CDR3 runs to 18 residues. The V segment lost 3 bases and the J segment 6 bases; nucleotides outside the gene matches: 16. Germline V gene sequence: CDR1 SGHRS, CDR2 YFSETQ. CDR3 in amino acids: CASSSAGRDRSKAGELFF. CDR3 bases: TGCGCCAGCAGCTCTGCTGGTAGGGACAGGTCTAAGGCCGGGGAGCTGTTTTTT.

This clonotype was observed many times. The rearrangement links TRBV6-6 to TRBJ2-7; D perhaps matches TRBD1 (5 bases). Germline CDR1 MNHNY, CDR2 SVGAGI (reference sequence). The CDR3 is 14 residues long. Trimming removed 0 bases at V and 5 bases at J, with 11 bases between. This CDR3 is CASSYSSGLNEQYF. DNA for the CDR3: TGTGCCAGCAGTTACTCGTCAGGGTTGAACGAGCAGTACTTC.

This clonotype was recorded many times. The chain is built from TRBV5-1 and TRBJ1-6; D remains unclear. V was trimmed by 2 bases and J by 9 bases, leaving 18 bases between them. This CDR3 is built from 16 residues. The germline V gene encodes CDR1 SGHRS and CDR2 YFSETQ. CDR3 sequence (DNA): TGCGCCAGCAGCTTAGAGGACTTCGGAAGTGTTTCACCCCTCCACTTT. Amino acids: CASSLEDFGSVSPLHF.

This clonotype was counted at least ten times. The chain is built from TRBV29-1 and TRBJ1-2; 11 bases are a match to TRBD1. CDR3 length equals 18 residues. V dropped 7 bases and J dropped 0; count of bases not matched to a gene: 16. Germline V lookup: CDR1 SQVTM, CDR2 ANQGSEA. The CDR3 DNA reads TGCAGCGCCTGGACAGGGGGCGAAGGGGGCCTAGCTAACTATGGCTACACCTTC. This sequence encodes CSAWTGGEGGLANYGYTF.

This clonotype appeared many times. The rearrangement uses TRBV2 and TRBJ2-1, with TRBD2 matching over 10 bases. Germline assignment: CDR1 SNHLY and CDR2 FYNNEI. V trimming: 6 bases; J trimming: 0 bases; junction bases outside the gene matches: 17. The CDR3 runs to 20 residues. The CDR3, as DNA: TGTGCCAGCAGACCCTCGGGGCTAGCGGGGGCCTCAACCTCCTACAATGAGCAGTTCTTC. This codes for CASRPSGLAGASTSYNEQFF.

This clonotype was recorded many times. The chain combines TRBV7-9 with TRBJ2-7; D remains ambiguous. Germline V gene data show CDR1 as SEHNR and CDR2 as FQNEAQ (reference sequence). The CDR3 spans 15 residues. V lost 5 bases and J lost 3, with 17 bases in between. The CDR3 loop reads CASSHALDPGYEQYF. The CDR3 region has the DNA TGTGCCAGCAGCCACGCCTTGGATCCGGGCTACGAGCAGTACTTC. The full variable domain, with the rest looked up from reference TRBV7-9 and TRBJ2-7, is DTGVSQNPRHKITKRGQNVTFRCDPISEHNRLYWYRQTLGQGPEFLTYFQNEAQLEKSRLLSDRFSAERPKGSFSTLEIQRTEQGDSAMYLCASSHALDPGYEQYFGPGTRLTVT.

The chain is built from TRBV6-5 and TRBJ2-7; TRBD1 matches 7 bases. V lost 5 bases and J lost 2; bases outside the gene matches: 9. The CDR3 loop spans 15 amino acids. The germline V gene encodes CDR1 MNHEY and CDR2 SVGAGI. The CDR3: CASSPMTGTAYEQYF. The DNA for the CDR3 is TGTGCCAGCAGTCCGATGACCGGGACAGCCTACGAGCAGTACTTC.

This clonotype was picked up many times. The chain is built from TRBV6-5 and TRBJ1-1, with D perhaps TRBD1 (5 bases). The CDR3 totals 15 residues. Trimming stripped 2 bases from V and 4 bases from J, with 14 bases between. Germline values: CDR1 MNHEY, CDR2 SVGAGI. CDR3 loop: CASSYAGKSGTEAFF. Here the CDR3 DNA reads TGTGCCAGCAGTTACGCAGGGAAGAGTGGCACTGAAGCTTTCTTT.

The sample holds many counts of this clonotype. The CDR3 protein is CASRLQGSYEQYF. The CDR3 DNA reads as TGTGCCAGCAGACTCCAGGGCTCCTACGAGCAGTACTTC. V is TRBV6-2 or TRBV6-3 and J is TRBJ2-7; tentative D call: TRBD1 (5 bases). Germline V CDR1 and CDR2: MNHEY, SVGEGT. The CDR3 is made up of 13 amino acids. Trimming shortened V by 6 bases and J by 0 bases, and 9 bases separated the two germline ends.

There are many counts of this clonotype. The V and J genes are TRBV6-6 and TRBJ1-6; D is unresolved. CDR1 and CDR2 from the germline V gene are MNHNY and SVGAGI (reference sequence). V lost 5 bases and J 13 bases, leaving 9 bases between the germline ends. The CDR3 totals 11 residues. The CDR3 here is CASSPAGPLHF. CDR3 nucleotide sequence: TGTGCCAGCAGTCCCGCGGGTCCCCTCCACTTT.

This clonotype was picked up many times. The V gene is TRBV9, the J gene TRBJ1-6; no reliable D call. Trimming cost V 0 bases and J 15 bases, with 19 bases left between them. Germline loops: CDR1 SGDLS, CDR2 YYNGEE. The CDR3 is 15 amino acids. CDR3 protein: CASSVAQNQPAGLHF. The CDR3 nucleotides are TGTGCCAGCAGCGTAGCACAGAATCAACCCGCGGGCCTCCACTTT.

This clonotype was recorded many times. The chain employs TRBV4-1 and TRBJ2-7; unclear D gene. The CDR3 is 12 amino acids. The V end was cut by 1 base, the J end by 6 bases, with 7 bases between. Germline V gene sequence: CDR1 MGHRA, CDR2 YSYEKL. This chain's CDR3 is CASSQAYGEQYF. The CDR3 region has the DNA TGCGCCAGCAGCCAAGCCTACGGCGAGCAGTACTTC.

Many counts were recorded for this clonotype. The chain recombines TRBV5-1 with TRBJ1-1; no definite D call. With 1 base removed from V and 0 bases from J, the gap between germline ends came to 13 bases. The V gene's germline CDR1 is SGHRS and CDR2 YFSETQ. The CDR3 spans 16 residues. CDR3 coding DNA: TGCGCCAGCAGCTTGCCGACGGCAGGCTTGAACACTGAAGCTTTCTTT. This sequence encodes CASSLPTAGLNTEAFF.

This clonotype has a count of ten or more. The V and J genes are TRBV11-2 and TRBJ2-7; 10 bases match TRBD2. The CDR3 is 15 residues long. V dropped 4 bases and J dropped 7; count of bases not matched to a gene: 10. Germline V lookup: CDR1 SGHAT, CDR2 FQNNGV. CDR3 region: CASSSSLAGKGEQYF. CDR3 DNA sequence: TGTGCCAGCAGCTCTTCACTAGCGGGGAAGGGTGAGCAGTACTTC.

In this sample, this clonotype turned up many times. J is TRBJ1-2 and V is TRBV9; 7 bases match TRBD1. The CDR3 consists of 14 residues. Germline assignment: CDR1 SGDLS and CDR2 YYNGEE. The V and J ends lost 6 bases and 1 base, in that order; junction bases with no gene match: 6. The CDR3 sequence: CASNRAGGNYGYTF. Here the CDR3 DNA reads TGTGCCAGCAACAGGGCAGGGGGTAACTATGGCTACACCTTC.

This clonotype was found many times. The chain joins TRBV3-1 to TRBJ2-2, with a tentative D call TRBD2 (6 bases). The V end lost 0 bases, the J end lost 4 bases, and 15 bases lay between the germline ends. Germline V gene sequence: CDR1 LGHDT, CDR2 YNNKEL (reference sequence). The CDR3 is made up of 17 amino acids. The CDR3 loop reads CASSQERGNSRTGELFF. CDR3 DNA: TGTGCCAGCAGCCAAGAGCGGGGAAATTCGCGCACCGGGGAGCTGTTTTTT.

In its sample, this clonotype was seen many times. The V call is TRBV7-9, the J call TRBJ1-2; no reliable D call. Per the germline V gene, CDR1 is SEHNR and CDR2 is FQNEAQ (reference sequence). Trimming took off 5 bases at V and 1 base at J, with 11 bases between the two ends. CDR3 length: 14 amino acids. The CDR3 protein is CASSPPKFNYGYTF. CDR3 bases: TGTGCCAGCAGCCCCCCCAAATTTAACTATGGCTACACCTTC.

This clonotype was seen many times. The chain carries TRBV20-1 and TRBJ1-1; D perhaps matches TRBD1 (6 bases). The CDR3 has 15 amino acids. Trimming shortened V by 5 bases and J by 2 bases, and 18 bases separated the two germline ends. In germline, CDR1 is DFQATT, CDR2 SNEGSKA (reference sequence). The CDR3 DNA reads as TGCAGTGCTTGGAACAGGGATCTGGGTAACACTGAAGCTTTCTTT. Its protein product is CSAWNRDLGNTEAFF.

This clonotype showed up many times. This chain joins TRBV7-8 and TRBJ2-1, with D possibly being TRBD1 (6 bases). Germline CDR1 SGHVS, CDR2 FQNEAQ. The CDR3 is made up of 15 amino acids. With 7 bases removed from V and 3 bases from J, the gap between germline ends came to 16 bases. The CDR3 here is CASTLGGQGYNEQFF. CDR3 in DNA: TGTGCCAGCACCCTAGGGGGACAAGGCTACAATGAGCAGTTCTTC.